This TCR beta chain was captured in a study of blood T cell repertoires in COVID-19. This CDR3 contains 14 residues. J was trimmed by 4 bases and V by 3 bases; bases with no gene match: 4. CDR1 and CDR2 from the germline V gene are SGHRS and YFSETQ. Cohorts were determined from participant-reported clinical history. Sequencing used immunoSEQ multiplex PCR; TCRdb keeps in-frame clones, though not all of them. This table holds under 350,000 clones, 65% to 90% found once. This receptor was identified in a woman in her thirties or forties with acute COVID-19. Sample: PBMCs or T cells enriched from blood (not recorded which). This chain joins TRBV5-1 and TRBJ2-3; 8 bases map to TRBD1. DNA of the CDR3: TGCGCCAGCAGCTCAGGGGGCCGGGCAGATACGCAGTATTTT. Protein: CASSSGGRADTQYF. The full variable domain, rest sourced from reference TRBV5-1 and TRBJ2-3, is KAGVTQTPRYLIKTRGQQVTLSCSPISGHRSVSWYQQTPGQGLQFLFEYFSETQRNKGNFPGRFSGRQFSNSRSEMNVSTLELGDSALYLCASSSGGRADTQYFGPGTRLTVL.